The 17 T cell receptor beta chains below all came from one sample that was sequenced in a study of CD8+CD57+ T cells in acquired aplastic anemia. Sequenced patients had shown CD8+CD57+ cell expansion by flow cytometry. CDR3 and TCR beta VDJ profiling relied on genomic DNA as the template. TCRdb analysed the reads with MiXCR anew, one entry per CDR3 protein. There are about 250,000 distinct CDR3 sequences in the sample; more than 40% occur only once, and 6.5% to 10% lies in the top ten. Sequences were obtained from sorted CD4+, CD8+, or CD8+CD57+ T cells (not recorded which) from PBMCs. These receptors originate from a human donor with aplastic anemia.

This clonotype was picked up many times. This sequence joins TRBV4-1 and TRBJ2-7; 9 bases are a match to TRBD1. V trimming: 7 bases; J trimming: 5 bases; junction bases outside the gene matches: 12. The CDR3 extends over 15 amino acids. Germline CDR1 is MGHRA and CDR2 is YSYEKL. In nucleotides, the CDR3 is TGCGCCAGCAACTACGGGACAGGGAACGACCACGAGCAGTACTTC. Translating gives CASNYGTGNDHEQYF.

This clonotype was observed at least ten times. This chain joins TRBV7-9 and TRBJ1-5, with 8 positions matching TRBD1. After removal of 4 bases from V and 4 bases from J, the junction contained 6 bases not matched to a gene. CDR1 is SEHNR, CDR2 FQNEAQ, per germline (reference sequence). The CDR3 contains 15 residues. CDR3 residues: CASSSDRGWNQPQHF. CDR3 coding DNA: TGTGCCAGCAGCTCCGACAGGGGATGGAATCAGCCCCAGCATTTT.

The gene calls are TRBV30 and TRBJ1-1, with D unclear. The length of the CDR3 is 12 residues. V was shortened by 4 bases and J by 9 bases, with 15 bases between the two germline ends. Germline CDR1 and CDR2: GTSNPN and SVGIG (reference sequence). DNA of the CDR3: TGTGCCTGGACTCTTGTCATCGGTAAAGCTTTCTTT. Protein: CAWTLVIGKAFF.

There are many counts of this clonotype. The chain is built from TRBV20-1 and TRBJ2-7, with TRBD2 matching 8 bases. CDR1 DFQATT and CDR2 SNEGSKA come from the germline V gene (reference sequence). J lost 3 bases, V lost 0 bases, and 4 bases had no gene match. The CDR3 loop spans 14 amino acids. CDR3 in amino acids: CSARDLSGVYEQYF. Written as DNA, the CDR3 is TGCAGTGCTAGAGATCTTAGCGGGGTCTACGAGCAGTACTTC.

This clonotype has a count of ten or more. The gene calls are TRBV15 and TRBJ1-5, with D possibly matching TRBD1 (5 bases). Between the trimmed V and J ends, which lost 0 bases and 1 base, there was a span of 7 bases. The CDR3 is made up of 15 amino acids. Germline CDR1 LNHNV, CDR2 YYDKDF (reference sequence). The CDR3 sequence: CATSRDGQSNQPQHF. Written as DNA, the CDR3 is TGTGCCACCAGCAGAGACGGACAAAGCAATCAGCCCCAGCATTTT.

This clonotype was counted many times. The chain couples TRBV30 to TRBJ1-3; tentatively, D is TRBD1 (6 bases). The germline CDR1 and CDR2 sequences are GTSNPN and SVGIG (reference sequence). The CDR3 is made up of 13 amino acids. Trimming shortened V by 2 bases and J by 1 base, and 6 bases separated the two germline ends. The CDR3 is CAWSTGSGNTIYF. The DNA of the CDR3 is TGTGCCTGGAGTACAGGGTCTGGAAACACCATATATTTT. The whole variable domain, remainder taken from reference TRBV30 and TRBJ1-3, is SQTIHQWPATLVQPVGSPLSLECTVEGTSNPNLYWYRQAAGRGLQLLFYSVGIGQISSEVPQNLSASRPQDRQFILSSKKLLLSDSGFYLCAWSTGSGNTIYFGEGSWLTVV.

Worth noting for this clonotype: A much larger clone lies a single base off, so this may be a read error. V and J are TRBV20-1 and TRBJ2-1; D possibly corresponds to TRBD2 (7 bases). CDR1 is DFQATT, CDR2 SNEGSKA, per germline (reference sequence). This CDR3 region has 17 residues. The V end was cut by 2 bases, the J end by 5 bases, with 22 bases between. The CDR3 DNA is TGCAGTGCTAGACCAGCGGGGACAAGCCGGAAAGACAATGAGCAGTTCTTC. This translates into CSARPAGTSRKDNEQFF.

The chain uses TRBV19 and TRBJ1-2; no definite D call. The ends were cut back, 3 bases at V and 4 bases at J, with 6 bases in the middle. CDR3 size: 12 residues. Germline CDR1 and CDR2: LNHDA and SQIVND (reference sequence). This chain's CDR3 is CASSMWGYGYTF. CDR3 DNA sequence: TGTGCCAGTAGTATGTGGGGCTATGGCTACACCTTC.

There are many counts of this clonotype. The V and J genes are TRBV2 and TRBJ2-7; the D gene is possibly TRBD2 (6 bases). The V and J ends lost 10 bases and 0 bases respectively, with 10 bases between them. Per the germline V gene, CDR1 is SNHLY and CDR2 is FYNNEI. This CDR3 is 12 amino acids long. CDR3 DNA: TGTGCCATGCTAGCGATCTCCTACGAGCAGTACTTC. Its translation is CAMLAISYEQYF.

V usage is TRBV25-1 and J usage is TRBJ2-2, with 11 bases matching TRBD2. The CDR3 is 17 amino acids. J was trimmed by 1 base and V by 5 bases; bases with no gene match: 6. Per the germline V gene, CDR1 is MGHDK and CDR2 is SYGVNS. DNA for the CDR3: TGTGCCAGCAGTCACGTTGGACTAGCGGGGAACACCGGGGAGCTGTTTTTT. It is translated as CASSHVGLAGNTGELFF.

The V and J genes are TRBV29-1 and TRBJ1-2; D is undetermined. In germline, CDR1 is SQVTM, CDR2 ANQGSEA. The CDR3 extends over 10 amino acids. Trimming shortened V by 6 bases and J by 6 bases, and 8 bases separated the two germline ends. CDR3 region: CSVLRNGYTF. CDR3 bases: TGCAGCGTGCTTCGCAATGGCTACACCTTC.

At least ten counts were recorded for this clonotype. CDR3 bases: TGTGCCAGCAGCGGAGGGGGGGGCAAACATAGAGAGACCCAGTACTTC. Translation: CASSGGGGKHRETQYF. The chain uses TRBV7-9 and TRBJ2-5, with a tentative D call TRBD2 (7 bases). V lost 5 bases and J 4 bases, leaving 20 bases between the germline ends. Germline loops: CDR1 SEHNR, CDR2 FQNEAQ (reference sequence). The CDR3 extends over 16 amino acids.

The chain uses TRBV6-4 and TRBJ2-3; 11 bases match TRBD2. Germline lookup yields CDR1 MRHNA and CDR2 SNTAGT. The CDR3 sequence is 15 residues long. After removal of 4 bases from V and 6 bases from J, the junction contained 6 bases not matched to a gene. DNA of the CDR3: TGTGCCAGCAGTGTCCTAGCGGGAGGTTCGGATACGCAGTATTTT. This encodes CASSVLAGGSDTQYF.

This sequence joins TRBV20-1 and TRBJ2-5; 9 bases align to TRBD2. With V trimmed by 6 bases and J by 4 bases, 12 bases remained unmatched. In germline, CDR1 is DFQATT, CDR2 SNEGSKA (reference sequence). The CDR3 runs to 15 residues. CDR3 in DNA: TGCAGTGCGGTTAGCGGGGGTGAGTTTGGAGAGACCCAGTACTTC. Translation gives CSAVSGGEFGETQYF.

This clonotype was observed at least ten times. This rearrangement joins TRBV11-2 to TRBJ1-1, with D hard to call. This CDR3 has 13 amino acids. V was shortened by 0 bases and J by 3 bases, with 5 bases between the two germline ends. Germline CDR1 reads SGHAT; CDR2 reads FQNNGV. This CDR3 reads CASSLEEDTEAFF. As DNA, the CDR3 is TGTGCCAGCAGCTTAGAGGAGGACACTGAAGCTTTCTTT.

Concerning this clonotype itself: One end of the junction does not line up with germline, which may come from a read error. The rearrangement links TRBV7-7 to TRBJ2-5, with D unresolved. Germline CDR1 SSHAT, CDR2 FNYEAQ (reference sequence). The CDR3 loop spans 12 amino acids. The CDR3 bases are TGTGCTAGCAGCCCTCTCGAAGAGACCCAGTACTTC. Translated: CASSPLEETQYF.

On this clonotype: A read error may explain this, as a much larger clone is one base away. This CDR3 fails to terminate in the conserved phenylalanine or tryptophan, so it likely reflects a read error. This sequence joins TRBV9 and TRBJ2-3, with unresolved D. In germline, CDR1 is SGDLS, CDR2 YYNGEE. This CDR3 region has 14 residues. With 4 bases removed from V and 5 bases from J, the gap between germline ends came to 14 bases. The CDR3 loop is CASSPPFRKDTQYL. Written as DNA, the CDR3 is TGTGCCAGCAGCCCACCTTTTCGCAAAGATACGCAGTATCTT.